The sequence of this TCR beta chain was determined in a study of cytotoxic CD8 clonotypes in ibrutinib-treated CLL. Study context: After median about 69 months, approximately 14 stayed in remission, about 12 progressed; responses around 24 partial, 2 complete. General study findings and limits: Treatment saw public clonotypes, which were uncommon, either contract or stay stable. Exceeding age-matched healthy donors, baseline clonality also tracked the counts of circulating CD8+ T cells.

TCRdb keeps only in-frame clones here, not all; method: immunoSEQ multiplex PCR. The sample yields a few hundred thousand clones, 80% seen once. Cryopreserved PBMCs were the source of around 2 micrograms of genomic DNA, which went to TCR beta libraries. On this clone: Its specificity is not known.

The TCR sequence derives from a human donor with chronic lymphocytic leukemia. The sample consisted of PBMCs, taken before ibrutinib treatment.

The CDR3 protein is CAIRDGSTNTGELFF. As DNA, the CDR3 is TGTGCCATACGGGACGGATCGACGAACACCGGGGAGCTGTTTTTT. The chain has TRBV2 and TRBJ2-2; D may match TRBD1 or TRBD2 (5 bases each). V was trimmed by 10 bases and J by 0 bases, leaving 15 bases between them. From germline, CDR1 is SNHLY and CDR2 FYNNEI. The CDR3 extends over 15 amino acids.